The TCR beta chain described here comes from a study of T cells after yellow fever vaccination. Findings of the study overall: The CD4 compartment and the CD8 compartment contained a small share of clonotypes in common. Researchers cautioned that FACS-sorted repertoires could harbor abundant clonotypes contaminating from the bulk population. Boosting was followed by the reappearance of most primary-vaccination clones (approximately 95% CD4, about 90% CD8).

This clonotype was counted at least ten times. Its cognate antigen is unknown. UMIs were added to TCR cDNA along with a universal primer site when it was made by 5'RACE template switching. TCRdb ran MiXCR on the 5' RACE reads and lists one entry per CDR3 protein. The profile covers around 310,000 distinct CDR3 sequences, with around 3.6% appearing a single time and about 25% taken by the ten largest. Germline CDR1 and CDR2: SGHAT and FQNNGV. The CDR3 sequence is 19 residues long. Trimming cost V 5 bases and J 0 bases; bases outside gene matches: 12. The chain has TRBV11-2 and TRBJ2-6, with 8 nucleotides matching TRBD1. The clonotype originates from a man younger than 35 who received the YFV17D yellow fever vaccine. This specimen consisted of PBMCs, obtained on the day of the yellow fever booster vaccination. CDR3 protein: CASSPFRRDRLSGANVLTF. CDR3 DNA: TGTGCCAGCAGCCCCTTCAGAAGGGACAGGCTCTCTGGGGCCAACGTCCTGACTTTC.